This T cell receptor (beta chain) appears in the sequencing data of a study of low-dose radiotherapy and immunotherapy resistance in tumors. On the study more broadly: The study gave Cohort 2 1 Gy per fraction every two weeks, totaling 13 Gy over 26 weeks.

Time point of the sample: before trial treatment. Germline loops: CDR1 ENHRY, CDR2 SYGVKD. With 2 bases removed from V and 1 base from J, the gap between germline ends came to 14 bases. This CDR3 spans 16 amino acids. Both TCRalpha and TCRbeta chains were reverse transcribed with V-gene-specific primers. PCR amplification of the TCRs was performed with Phusion for 20 to 25 PCR cycles, and it relied on a constant-region primer together with a V-primer adapter. After the mRNA was isolated, it was amplified using in vitro transcription. From the reads, TCRdb called clonotypes with MiXCR, one entry per CDR3 protein. The sample lists about 39,000 distinct CDR3 sequences, 25% to 40% occurring once.

This clonotype was sampled from a male donor with gallbladder cancer. Here the sequenced sample was PBMCs, taken before treatment. V gene TRBV10-3 combines with J gene TRBJ1-1; the D is unclear. This CDR3 is CAISEGIRAGNTEAFF. The CDR3 nucleotides are TGTGCCATCAGTGAGGGAATCCGGGCGGGGAACACTGAAGCTTTCTTT.